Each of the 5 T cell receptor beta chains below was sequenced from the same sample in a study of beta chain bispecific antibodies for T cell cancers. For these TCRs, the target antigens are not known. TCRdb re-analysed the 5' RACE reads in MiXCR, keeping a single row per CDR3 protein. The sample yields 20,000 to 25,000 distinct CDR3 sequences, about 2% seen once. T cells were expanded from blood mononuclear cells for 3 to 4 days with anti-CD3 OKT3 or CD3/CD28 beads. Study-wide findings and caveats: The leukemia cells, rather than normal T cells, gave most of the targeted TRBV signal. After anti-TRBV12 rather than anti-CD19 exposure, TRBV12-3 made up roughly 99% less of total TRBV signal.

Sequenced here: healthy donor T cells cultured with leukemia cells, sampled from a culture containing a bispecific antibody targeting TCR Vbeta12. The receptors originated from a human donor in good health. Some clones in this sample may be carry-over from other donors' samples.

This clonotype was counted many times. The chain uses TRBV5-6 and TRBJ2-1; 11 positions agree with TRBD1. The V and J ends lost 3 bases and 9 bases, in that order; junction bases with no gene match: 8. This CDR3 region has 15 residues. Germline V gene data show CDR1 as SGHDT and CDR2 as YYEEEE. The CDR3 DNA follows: TGTGCCAGCAGCTCGGGGACAGGGGGGATGAGTGAGCAGTTCTTC. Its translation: CASSSGTGGMSEQFF. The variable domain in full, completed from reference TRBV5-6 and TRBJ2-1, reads DAGVTQSPTHLIKTRGQQVTLRCSPKSGHDTVSWYQQALGQGPQFIFQYYEEEERQRGNFPDRFSGHQFPNYSSELNVNALLLGDSALYLCASSSGTGGMSEQFFGPGTRLTVL.

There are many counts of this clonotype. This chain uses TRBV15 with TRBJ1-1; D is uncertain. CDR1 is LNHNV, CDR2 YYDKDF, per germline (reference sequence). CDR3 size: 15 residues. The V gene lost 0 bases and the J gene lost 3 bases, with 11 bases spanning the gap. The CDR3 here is CATSRDRAVDTEAFF. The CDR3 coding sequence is TGTGCCACCAGCAGAGATCGGGCCGTAGACACTGAAGCTTTCTTT.

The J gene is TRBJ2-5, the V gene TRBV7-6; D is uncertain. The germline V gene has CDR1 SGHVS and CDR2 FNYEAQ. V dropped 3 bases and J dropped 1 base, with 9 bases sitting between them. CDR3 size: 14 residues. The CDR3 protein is CASSLQETQETQYF. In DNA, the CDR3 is TGTGCCAGCAGCTTGCAAGAAACCCAAGAGACCCAGTACTTC.

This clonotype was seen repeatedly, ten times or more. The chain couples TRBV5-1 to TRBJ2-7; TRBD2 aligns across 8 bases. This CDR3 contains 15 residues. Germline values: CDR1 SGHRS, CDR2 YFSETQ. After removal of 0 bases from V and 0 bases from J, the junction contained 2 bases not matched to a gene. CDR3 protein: CASSLESGGSYEQYF. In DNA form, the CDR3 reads TGCGCCAGCAGCTTGGAAAGCGGGGGCTCCTACGAGCAGTACTTC.

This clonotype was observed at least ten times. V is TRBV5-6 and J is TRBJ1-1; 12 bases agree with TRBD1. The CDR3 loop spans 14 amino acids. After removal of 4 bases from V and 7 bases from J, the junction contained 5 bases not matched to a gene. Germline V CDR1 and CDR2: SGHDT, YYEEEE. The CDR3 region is CASSRDRGRSEAFF. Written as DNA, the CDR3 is TGTGCCAGCAGCCGGGACAGGGGGCGAAGTGAAGCTTTCTTT.